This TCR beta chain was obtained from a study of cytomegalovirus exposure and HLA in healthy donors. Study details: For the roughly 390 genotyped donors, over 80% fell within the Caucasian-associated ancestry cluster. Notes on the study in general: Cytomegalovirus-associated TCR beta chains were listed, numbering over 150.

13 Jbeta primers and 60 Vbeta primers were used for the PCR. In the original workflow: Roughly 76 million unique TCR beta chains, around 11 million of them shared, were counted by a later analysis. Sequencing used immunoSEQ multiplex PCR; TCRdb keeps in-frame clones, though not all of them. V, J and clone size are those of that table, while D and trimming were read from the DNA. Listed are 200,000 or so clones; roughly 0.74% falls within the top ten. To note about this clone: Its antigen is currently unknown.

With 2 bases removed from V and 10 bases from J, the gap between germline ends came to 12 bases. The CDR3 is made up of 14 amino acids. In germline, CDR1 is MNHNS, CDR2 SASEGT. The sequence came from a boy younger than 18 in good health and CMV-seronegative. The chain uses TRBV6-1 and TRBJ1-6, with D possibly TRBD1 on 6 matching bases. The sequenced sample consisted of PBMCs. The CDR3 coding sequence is TGTGCCAGCAGTGAATCCGCAGGGGCATCACCCCTCCACTTT. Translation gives CASSESAGASPLHF.